The 10 T cell receptor beta chains given below trace back to one sample, sequenced in a study of blood T cell repertoires in COVID-19. Only in-frame clones appear in the TCRdb table, and some are missing; sequencing was by immunoSEQ multiplex PCR. The sample records 160,000 or so clones, approximately 86% being singletons. Sequencing input: peripheral blood. The receptors originated from a woman aged 45-65 years with acute or convalescent COVID-19.

The V call is TRBV12-3 or TRBV12-4, the J call TRBJ1-5, with D possibly matching TRBD1 (5 bases). CDR3 length: 13 residues. V dropped 7 bases and J dropped 4 bases, with 11 bases sitting between them. CDR3 sequence: CASTLAGNQPQHF. The CDR3 DNA sequence: TGTGCCAGCACTCTTGCAGGGAATCAGCCCCAGCATTTT.

The genes are TRBV7-2 and TRBJ1-2; no clear D. The CDR3 loop spans 13 amino acids. The V gene's germline CDR1 is SGHTA and CDR2 FQGNSA. V was trimmed by 1 base and J by 8 bases, leaving 11 bases between them. CDR3: CASSLGQITGYTF. In DNA, the CDR3 is TGTGCCAGCAGCTTAGGTCAGATAACAGGCTACACCTTC.

The gene calls are TRBV9 and TRBJ2-5, with 14 bases aligning to TRBD2. Trimming at V came to 3 bases and at J to 3 bases, leaving 7 bases not matched to a gene. The CDR3 runs to 17 residues. Germline V gene lookup returns CDR1 SGDLS and CDR2 YYNGEE. In DNA form, the CDR3 reads TGTGCCAGCAGCGCCTGGGGGGGACTAGCGGGAGAAGAGACCCAGTACTTC. This codes for CASSAWGGLAGEETQYF.

In this sample, this clone turned up a few times. This sequence joins TRBV5-1 and TRBJ1-6; 8 bases line up with TRBD1. The CDR3 covers 17 residues. Germline trimming cut 0 bases from V and 0 bases from J; bases unmatched to any gene: 2. Germline V lookup: CDR1 SGHRS, CDR2 YFSETQ. The CDR3 sequence is CASSLGDRPSYNSPLHF. The CDR3 DNA follows: TGCGCCAGCAGCTTGGGGGACAGGCCCTCCTATAATTCACCCCTCCACTTT.

This chain connects TRBV2 to TRBJ2-2; 7 nucleotides agree with TRBD1. CDR1 and CDR2 (germline): SNHLY, FYNNEI. With 8 bases clipped from V and 6 bases from J, the junction kept 9 bases outside the gene matches. CDR3 size: 14 residues. The CDR3 region is CASQQDRTAGELFF. CDR3 nucleotide sequence: TGTGCCAGCCAGCAGGACAGGACCGCCGGGGAGCTGTTTTTT.

The sample holds one count of this clone. CDR3 sequence (DNA): TGTGCCAGCTCACCGTCAGTCAGGGGCCCGAATCAGCCCCAGCATTTT. This sequence encodes CASSPSVRGPNQPQHF. The chain recombines TRBV18 with TRBJ1-5, with D possibly TRBD1 on 6 matching bases. Germline V gives CDR1 KGHSH, CDR2 LQKENI. Trimming left V 3 bases short and J 4 bases short, with 16 bases between. This CDR3 has 16 residues.

The V gene is TRBV6-5, the J gene TRBJ1-1; 7 nucleotides match TRBD1. V gave up 5 bases and J gave up 4 bases; unmatched junction bases: 1. Germline loops: CDR1 MNHEY, CDR2 SVGAGI. This CDR3 contains 12 residues. CDR3 region: CASSTGATEAFF. Written as DNA, the CDR3 is TGTGCCAGCAGTACAGGGGCCACTGAAGCTTTCTTT.

The chain couples TRBV7-2 to TRBJ2-3, with D unresolved. Trimming left V 4 bases short and J 2 bases short, with 7 bases between. Germline V gene lookup returns CDR1 SGHTA and CDR2 FQGNSA. CDR3 length equals 13 residues. The CDR3 loop is CASSSPNTDTQYF. The CDR3 DNA reads TGTGCCAGCAGCTCCCCAAACACAGATACGCAGTATTTT.

The chain is built from TRBV6-2 or TRBV6-3 and TRBJ2-2, with 8 bases lining up with TRBD2. The V and J ends lost 4 bases and 4 bases, in that order; junction bases with no gene match: 20. CDR1 is MNHEY, CDR2 SVGEGT, per germline. The CDR3 spans 20 residues. CDR3 residues: CASSFGALLFGLAGTGELFF. The CDR3, as DNA: TGTGCCAGCAGTTTTGGTGCCCTGCTCTTTGGACTAGCTGGCACCGGGGAGCTGTTTTTT.

This clone has only one observation. The chain recombines TRBV11-3 with TRBJ2-1; 9 bases map to TRBD2. J was trimmed by 8 bases and V by 5 bases; bases with no gene match: 10. Germline CDR1 reads SGHNT; CDR2 reads YENEEA. The CDR3 runs to 15 residues. CDR3 in amino acids: CASSAGTSIGDEQFF. CDR3 in DNA: TGTGCCAGCAGCGCCGGGACTAGCATAGGCGATGAGCAGTTCTTC.